This passage covers 10 T cell receptor beta chains from one sample sequenced in a study of cytomegalovirus exposure and HLA in healthy donors. The PCR ran on 60 Vbeta and 13 Jbeta primers. Using immunoSEQ multiplex PCR, the repertoire was profiled, and TCRdb retains in-frame clones only, with some absent. The repertoire holds under 250,000 clones, with 75% to 80% as singletons. Sequenced input: PBMCs. Receptors were obtained from a male donor in good health and CMV-seronegative.

This chain joins TRBV29-1 and TRBJ2-1; D uncertain. The CDR3 length is 16 residues. Looked up from germline, CDR1 is SQVTM and CDR2 is ANQGSEA. V was clipped by 8 bases and J by 2 bases, with 22 bases between them. The CDR3 region is CSTPSLSPSAYNEQFF. DNA of the CDR3: TGCAGCACGCCATCCTTATCCCCAAGCGCCTACAATGAGCAGTTCTTC.

The genes are TRBV5-5 and TRBJ1-1; D perhaps matches TRBD1 (6 bases). The CDR3 runs 15 residues. Trimming stripped 1 base from V and 0 bases from J, with 10 bases between. Per germline, CDR1 SGHKS and CDR2 YYEKEE (reference sequence). The CDR3 region is CASSLWTVMNTEAFF. The CDR3 DNA is TGTGCCAGCAGCTTGTGGACAGTCATGAACACTGAAGCTTTCTTT.

The chain couples TRBV10-3 to TRBJ2-5; 7 nucleotides match TRBD2. CDR1 is ENHRY, CDR2 SYGVKD, per germline. V lost 2 bases and J lost 5; bases outside the gene matches: 5. The CDR3 is 14 residues long. For the CDR3, the DNA is TGTGCCATCAGTGAGGGACTAGAGGCGGAGACCCAGTACTTC. This translates into CAISEGLEAETQYF.

The V gene is TRBV13, the J gene TRBJ2-7; 13 bases agree with TRBD2. This CDR3 has 18 residues. The germline CDR1 and CDR2 sequences are PRHDT and FYEKMQ (reference sequence). The V segment lost 5 bases and the J segment 2 bases; nucleotides outside the gene matches: 12. CDR3 protein: CASSLSGLAGRGAYEQYF. The CDR3 DNA reads as TGTGCCAGCAGCCTCTCGGGACTAGCGGGGCGAGGGGCCTACGAGCAGTACTTC.

V usage is TRBV7-6 and J usage is TRBJ2-7, with 9 bases that match TRBD2. Unmatched junction bases numbered 4, after V lost 1 base and J lost 3 bases. The CDR3 spans 15 residues. Germline CDR1 is SGHVS and CDR2 is FNYEAQ. The CDR3 region is CASSLGGTSSYEQYF. As DNA, the CDR3 is TGTGCCAGCAGCTTAGGGGGGACTAGCAGCTACGAGCAGTACTTC.

J is TRBJ1-1 and V is TRBV2; 7 bases align to TRBD1. The V segment lost 7 bases and the J segment 1 base; nucleotides outside the gene matches: 9. Looked up from germline, CDR1 is SNHLY and CDR2 is FYNNEI. This CDR3 has 15 residues. The CDR3 DNA reads as TGTGCCAGCATTGTTACAGGGGCCCGGAACACTGAAGCTTTCTTT. This translates into CASIVTGARNTEAFF.

The CDR3 loop reads CASSIPGGLSYTF. DNA of the CDR3: TGTGCCAGCAGCATCCCGGGGGGGCTTAGCTACACCTTC. The chain couples TRBV28 to TRBJ1-2; tentative D call: TRBD1 (6 bases). CDR1 is MDHEN and CDR2 is SYDVKM in the germline V gene. The CDR3 contains 13 residues. V dropped 6 bases and J dropped 9 bases, with 17 bases sitting between them.

The chain combines TRBV5-1 with TRBJ2-5; 8 bases match TRBD2. The J segment lost 2 bases and the V segment lost 6 bases, leaving 12 bases of the junction unmatched. The CDR3 contains 16 residues. Germline CDR1 and CDR2: SGHRS and YFSETQ. The CDR3, as DNA: TGCGCCAGCACCTGGACCGGACGGGGGGGACAAGAGACCCAGTACTTC. Residues: CASTWTGRGGQETQYF.

The V gene is TRBV19, the J gene TRBJ1-2; the D gene is possibly TRBD1 (6 bases). V lost 5 bases, J lost 0 bases, and 13 bases lay in between. Germline V gene lookup returns CDR1 LNHDA and CDR2 SQIVND (reference sequence). The CDR3 sequence is 15 residues long. For the CDR3, the DNA is TGTGCCAGTAGTCCCCAGGACAGACCTAACTATGGCTACACCTTC. Translating it yields CASSPQDRPNYGYTF.

The rearrangement links TRBV7-2 to TRBJ1-1, with D maybe TRBD1 (5 bases). CDR1 SGHTA and CDR2 FQGNSA come from the germline V gene. The CDR3 totals 14 residues. Trimming took off 1 base at V and 11 bases at J, with 17 bases between the two ends. In DNA form, the CDR3 reads TGTGCCAGCAGCTTAGGAGGTGGCTGGGGCTTGGCTTTCTTT. Encoded protein: CASSLGGGWGLAFF.